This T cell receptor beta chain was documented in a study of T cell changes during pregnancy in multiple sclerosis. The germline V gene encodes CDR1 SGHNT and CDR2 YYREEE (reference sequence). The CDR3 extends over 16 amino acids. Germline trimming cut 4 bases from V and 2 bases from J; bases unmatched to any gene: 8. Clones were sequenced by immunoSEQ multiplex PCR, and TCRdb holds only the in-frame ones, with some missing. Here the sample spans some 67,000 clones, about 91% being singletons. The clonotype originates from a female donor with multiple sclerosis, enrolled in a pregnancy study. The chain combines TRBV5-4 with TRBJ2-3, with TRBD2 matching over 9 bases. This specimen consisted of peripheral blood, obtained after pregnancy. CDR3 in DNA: TGTGCCAGCAGCGCCGGACTAGCGCAACTCACAGATACGCAGTATTTT. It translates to CASSAGLAQLTDTQYF.